This TCR beta chain came from a study of T cell changes during pregnancy in multiple sclerosis. TCRdb's table, derived via immunoSEQ multiplex PCR, lists solely in-frame clones and lacks some. The table has under 120,000 clones, approximately 90% seen once. This CDR3 contains 14 residues. The germline V gene encodes CDR1 SNHLY and CDR2 FYNNEI. V trimming: 7 bases; J trimming: 6 bases; junction bases outside the gene matches: 6. The chain has TRBV2 and TRBJ1-6; 7 bases map to TRBD1. This clonotype was sampled from a female donor with multiple sclerosis, enrolled in a pregnancy study. Material: peripheral blood, obtained after pregnancy. The CDR3 sequence is CASIPGQSNSPLHF. For the CDR3, the DNA is TGTGCCAGCATTCCGGGACAGAGTAATTCACCCCTCCACTTT.